This paragraph covers one T cell receptor (beta chain) sequence. These data are taken from a study of cytomegalovirus exposure and HLA in healthy donors. V was shortened by 5 bases and J by 0 bases, with 7 bases between the two germline ends. CDR1 MNHEY and CDR2 SVGAGI come from the germline V gene. This CDR3 is built from 13 residues. Data came from immunoSEQ multiplex PCR; TCRdb stores just in-frame clones and leaves some out. Counted here are 65,000 or so clones, around 92% occurring once; the ten biggest clones make up 1% to 1.5%. The receptor was isolated from a young woman in good health and CMV-seronegative. The chain joins TRBV6-5 to TRBJ2-5; D remains ambiguous. Material: PBMCs. CDR3 DNA: TGTGCCAGCAGTCGAGAGTACCAAGAGACCCAGTACTTC. Its protein is CASSREYQETQYF.